The next 8 T cell receptor delta chains were all read from a single sample in a study of Vδ1+ human thymocytes. Study-wide points: Highly polyclonal TRG and TRD repertoires with Gaussian CDR3 length distributions appeared in thymus.

These receptors' targets are unknown. The template was reverse-transcribed extracted RNA. CDR3 amplicons came from multiplex PCR with pooled V-gene forward and constant-region reverse primers. TCRdb reapplied CATT to the multiplex PCR reads. In the table there are roughly 56,000 delta-chain clones, roughly 16% of which are singletons. The specimen sequenced was Vdelta1+ gamma-delta thymocytes from the thymus. Subset of the sample: FACS-sorted CD3+ TCRalphabeta- TCRVdelta1+ TCRVdelta2- thymocytes. Every receptor here comes from a girl in the first two years of life who had congenital heart surgery.

Only a few counts were recorded for this clone. This chain links TRDV1 with TRDJ1; 12 bases line up with TRDD3. This CDR3 is built from 19 residues. Germline V CDR1 and CDR2: TSWWSYY, QGS. V lost 1 base to trimming and J lost 3 bases; unmatched junction nucleotides: 12. CDR3 sequence reads: CALGEPPSIWGIRADKLIF. CDR3 nucleotide sequence: TGTGCTCTTGGGGAACCCCCCTCTATCTGGGGGATACGTGCCGATAAACTCATCTTT.

This rearrangement joins TRDV1 to TRDJ1, with 10 bases identical to TRDD3. V lost 4 bases to trimming and J lost 3 bases; unmatched junction nucleotides: 8. CDR1 is TSWWSYY and CDR2 is QGS in the germline V gene. This CDR3 spans 16 amino acids. For the CDR3, the DNA is TGTGCTCTTGGGGTACTGGGGGATCGACGCCCCGATAAACTCATCTTT. Its protein product is CALGVLGDRRPDKLIF.

A note on this clone: Germline is not matched at one junction end, which may reflect a read error. Other DNA variants within this sample encode the same CDR3. The chain has TRAV29/DV5 and TRDJ1; tentative D call: TRDD3 (9 bases). There are 22 residues in the CDR3. Germline V gene sequence: CDR1 NSMFDY, CDR2 ISSIKDK. The CDR3 loop reads CAASGDLPKLMGGDTGTDKLIF. The CDR3 coding sequence is TGTGCCGCAAGCGGCGACCTTCCTAAATTGATGGGAGGGGATACGGGTACCGATAAACTCATCTTT.

In this sample, this clone turned up a few times. The chain carries TRDV1 and TRDJ1; the match to TRDD3 covers 8 bases. The CDR3 covers 18 residues. V gave up 4 bases and J gave up 0 bases; unmatched junction bases: 13. Germline-derived CDR1 and CDR2 are TSWWSYY and QGS. This CDR3 is CALGVQDGDTKYTDKLIF. CDR3 DNA: TGTGCTCTTGGGGTCCAGGATGGGGATACAAAGTACACCGATAAACTCATCTTT.

With respect to this clone: A much larger clone differs by one base, so this may be a read error. The rearrangement uses TRAV29/DV5 and TRDJ1, with D maybe TRDD3 (6 bases). V was shortened by 3 bases and J by 0 bases, with 18 bases between the two germline ends. The CDR3 extends over 16 amino acids. Germline CDR1 reads NSMFDY; CDR2 reads ISSIKDK. The CDR3 coding sequence is TGTGCAGCAATGCTTGATGTACTGGGCGACACCGATAAACTCATCTTT. It yields the protein CAAMLDVLGDTDKLIF.

Comments on this clone: This sample includes further DNA sequences coding for the same CDR3. This chain joins TRAV29/DV5 and TRDJ1, with 8 bases that match TRDD3. The CDR3 has 16 residues. Losses at the gene ends were 0 bases for V and 0 bases for J; bases not matched to a gene: 7. Germline CDR1 is NSMFDY and CDR2 is ISSIKDK. CDR3 DNA: TGTGCAGCAAGCGTGGGATACGATTTATACACCGATAAACTCATCTTT. Encoded protein: CAASVGYDLYTDKLIF.

The table lists this clone with a few counts. The chain uses TRDV1 and TRDJ1; possibly TRDD3 for D (6 bases). This CDR3 has 19 residues. Looked up from germline, CDR1 is TSWWSYY and CDR2 is QGS. The V gene lost 5 bases and the J gene lost 2 bases, with 27 bases spanning the gap. The CDR3 nucleotides are TGTGCTCTTGGGCGAGGAGACCCCCTAGGGGGAAAACCTACCGATAAACTCATCTTT. Residues: CALGRGDPLGGKPTDKLIF.

In its sample, this clone was seen a few times. V usage is TRDV1 and J usage is TRDJ1; D is unclear. CDR1 and CDR2 from the germline V gene are TSWWSYY and QGS. There are 14 residues in the CDR3. Trimming left V 0 bases short and J 3 bases short, with 8 bases between. CDR3 loop: CALGELGFPDKLIF. Written as DNA, the CDR3 is TGTGCTCTTGGGGAACTAGGTTTCCCCGATAAACTCATCTTT.